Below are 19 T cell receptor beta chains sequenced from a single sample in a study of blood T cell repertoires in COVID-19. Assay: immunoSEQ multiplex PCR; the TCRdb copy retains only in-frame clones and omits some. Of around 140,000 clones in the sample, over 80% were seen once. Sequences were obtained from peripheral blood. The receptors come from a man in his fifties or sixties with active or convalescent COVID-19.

The CDR3 DNA reads TGTGCCAGCAGTATTTTAGCGGGAATGGATACGCAGTATTTT. The encoded protein is CASSILAGMDTQYF. The chain uses TRBV28 and TRBJ2-3; the match to TRBD2 covers 8 bases. Per the germline V gene, CDR1 is MDHEN and CDR2 is SYDVKM. There are 14 residues in the CDR3. V lost 5 bases and J lost 6; bases outside the gene matches: 7.

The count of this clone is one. CDR3 in amino acids: CASSPDRGDGYTF. The CDR3, as DNA: TGTGCCAGCAGCCCGGACAGGGGGGACGGCTACACCTTC. This chain connects TRBV5-4 to TRBJ1-2; 10 bases line up with TRBD1. The CDR3 extends over 13 amino acids. CDR1 is SGHNT, CDR2 YYREEE, per germline (reference sequence). V lost 4 bases to trimming and J lost 8 bases; unmatched junction nucleotides: 5.

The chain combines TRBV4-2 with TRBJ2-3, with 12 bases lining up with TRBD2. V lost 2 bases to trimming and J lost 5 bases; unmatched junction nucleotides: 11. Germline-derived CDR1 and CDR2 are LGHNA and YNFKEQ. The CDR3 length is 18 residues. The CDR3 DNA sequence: TGTGCCAGCAGCCAACATCAACCCCTAGCGGGAGGGGTAGATACGCAGTATTTT. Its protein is CASSQHQPLAGGVDTQYF.

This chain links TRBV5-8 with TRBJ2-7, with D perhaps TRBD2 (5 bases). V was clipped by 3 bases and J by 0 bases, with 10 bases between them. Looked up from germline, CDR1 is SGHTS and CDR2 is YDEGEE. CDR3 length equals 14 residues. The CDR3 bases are TGTGCCAGCAGCTCAGGACTGGCCTCCTACGAGCAGTACTTC. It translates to CASSSGLASYEQYF.

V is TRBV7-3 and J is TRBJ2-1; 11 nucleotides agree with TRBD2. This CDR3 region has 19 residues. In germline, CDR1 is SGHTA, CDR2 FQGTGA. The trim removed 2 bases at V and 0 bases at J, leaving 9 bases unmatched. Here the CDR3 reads CASSLGPTSGASSYNEQFF. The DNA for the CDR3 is TGTGCCAGCAGCTTAGGCCCGACTAGCGGGGCCAGCTCCTACAATGAGCAGTTCTTC.

The chain's CDR3 is CASKEGGRPGQETQYF. DNA of the CDR3: TGTGCCAGCAAGGAGGGTGGGCGACCTGGCCAAGAGACCCAGTACTTC. The chain carries TRBV3-1 (or the pseudogene TRBV3-2) and TRBJ2-5; D possibly corresponds to TRBD2 (6 bases). CDR3 size: 16 residues. Per germline, CDR1 LGHDT and CDR2 YNNKEL (reference sequence). The V end was cut by 7 bases, the J end by 1 base, with 19 bases between.

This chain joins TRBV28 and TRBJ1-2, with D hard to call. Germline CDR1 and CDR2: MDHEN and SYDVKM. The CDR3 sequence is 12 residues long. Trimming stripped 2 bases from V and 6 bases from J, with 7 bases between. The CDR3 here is CASSLPQDGYTF. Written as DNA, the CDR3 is TGTGCCAGCAGTTTACCCCAGGATGGCTACACCTTC.

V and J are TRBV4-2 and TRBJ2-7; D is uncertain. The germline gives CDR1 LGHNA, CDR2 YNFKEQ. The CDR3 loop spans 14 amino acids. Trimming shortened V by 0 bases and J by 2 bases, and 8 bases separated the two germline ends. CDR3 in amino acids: CASSQEGHTYEQYF. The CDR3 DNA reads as TGTGCCAGCAGCCAAGAGGGCCATACCTACGAGCAGTACTTC.

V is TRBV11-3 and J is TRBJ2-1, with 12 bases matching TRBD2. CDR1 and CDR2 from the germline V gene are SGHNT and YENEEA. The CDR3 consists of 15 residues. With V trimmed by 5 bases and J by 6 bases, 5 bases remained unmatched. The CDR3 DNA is TGTGCCAGCAGCGAAGCGGGACTAGCGGGCAATGAGCAGTTCTTC. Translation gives CASSEAGLAGNEQFF.

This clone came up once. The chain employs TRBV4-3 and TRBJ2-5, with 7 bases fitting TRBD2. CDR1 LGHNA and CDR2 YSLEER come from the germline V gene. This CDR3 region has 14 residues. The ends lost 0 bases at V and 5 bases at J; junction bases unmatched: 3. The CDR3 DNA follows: TGCGCCAGCAGCCAAGATCCGGGGGGTGAGACCCAGTACTTC. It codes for CASSQDPGGETQYF.

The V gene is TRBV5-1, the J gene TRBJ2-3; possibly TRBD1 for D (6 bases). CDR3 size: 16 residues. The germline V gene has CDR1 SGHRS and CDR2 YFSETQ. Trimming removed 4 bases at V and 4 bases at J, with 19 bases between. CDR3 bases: TGCGCCAGCAGCCCCACCTCAGGGGTAGGCGCAGATACGCAGTATTTT. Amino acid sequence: CASSPTSGVGADTQYF.

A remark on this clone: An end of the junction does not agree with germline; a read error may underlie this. The CDR3 coding sequence is TGTGCTAGCAGCTTAAGCCAGGGGGCCTACGAGCAGTACTTC. It encodes CASSLSQGAYEQYF. The V call is TRBV7-7, the J call TRBJ2-7; 7 bases map to TRBD1. The V gene's germline CDR1 is SSHAT and CDR2 FNYEAQ (reference sequence). This CDR3 spans 14 amino acids.

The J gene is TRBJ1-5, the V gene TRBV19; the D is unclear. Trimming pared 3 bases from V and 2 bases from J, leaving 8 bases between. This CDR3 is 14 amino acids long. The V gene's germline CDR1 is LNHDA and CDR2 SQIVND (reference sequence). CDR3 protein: CASSMGSRNQPQHF. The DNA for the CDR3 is TGTGCCAGTAGTATGGGGAGTCGCAATCAGCCCCAGCATTTT.

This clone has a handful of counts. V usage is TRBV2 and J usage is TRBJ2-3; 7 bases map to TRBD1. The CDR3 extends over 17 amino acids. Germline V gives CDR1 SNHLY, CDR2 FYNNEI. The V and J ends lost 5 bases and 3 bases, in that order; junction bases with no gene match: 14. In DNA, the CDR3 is TGTGCCAGCAGTCCGGGACAGCTTTTACTAACGACAGATACGCAGTATTTT. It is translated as CASSPGQLLLTTDTQYF.

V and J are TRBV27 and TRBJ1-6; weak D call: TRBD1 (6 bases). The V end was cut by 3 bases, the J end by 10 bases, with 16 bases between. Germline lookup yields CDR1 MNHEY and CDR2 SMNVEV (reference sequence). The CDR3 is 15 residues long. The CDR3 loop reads CASSFGDTLESPLHF. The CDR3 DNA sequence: TGTGCCAGCAGTTTCGGGGACACGTTGGAATCACCCCTCCACTTT.

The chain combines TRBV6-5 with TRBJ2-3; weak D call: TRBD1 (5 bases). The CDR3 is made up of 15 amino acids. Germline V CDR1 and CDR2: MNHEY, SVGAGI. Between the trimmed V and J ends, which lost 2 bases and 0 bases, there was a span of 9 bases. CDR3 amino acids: CASSYRPGSTDTQYF. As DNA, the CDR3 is TGTGCCAGCAGTTACCGGCCAGGGAGCACAGATACGCAGTATTTT.

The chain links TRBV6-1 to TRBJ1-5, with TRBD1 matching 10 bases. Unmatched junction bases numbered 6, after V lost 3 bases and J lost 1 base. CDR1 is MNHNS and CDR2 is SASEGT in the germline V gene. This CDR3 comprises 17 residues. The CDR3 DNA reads TGTGCCAGCAGTGACCCCGGGGGACAGGGGAGCAATCAGCCCCAGCATTTT. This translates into CASSDPGGQGSNQPQHF.

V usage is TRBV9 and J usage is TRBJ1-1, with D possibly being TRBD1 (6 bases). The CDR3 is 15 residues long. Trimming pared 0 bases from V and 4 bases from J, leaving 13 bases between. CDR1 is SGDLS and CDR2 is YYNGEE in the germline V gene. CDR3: CASSVGDAGVTEAFF. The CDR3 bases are TGTGCCAGCAGCGTAGGAGATGCAGGGGTCACTGAAGCTTTCTTT.

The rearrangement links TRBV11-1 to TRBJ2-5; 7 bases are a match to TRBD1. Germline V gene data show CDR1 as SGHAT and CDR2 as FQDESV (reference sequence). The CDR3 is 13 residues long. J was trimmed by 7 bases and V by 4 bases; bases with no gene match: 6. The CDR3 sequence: CASSSGQIGTQYF. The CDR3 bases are TGTGCCAGCAGCTCGGGACAGATTGGGACCCAGTACTTC. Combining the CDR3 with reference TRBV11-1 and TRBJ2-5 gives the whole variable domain EAEVAQSPRYKITEKSQAVAFWCDPISGHATLYWYRQILGQGPELLVQFQDESVVDDSQLPKDRFSAERLKGVDSTLKIQPAELGDSAMYLCASSSGQIGTQYFGPGTRLLVL.